These T cell receptor beta chains were read from a single sample in a study of neurological immune-mediated disorders. In TCRdb, the 5' RACE reads were re-called with MiXCR into one record per CDR3 protein. Among more than 30,000 distinct CDR3 sequences, 13% were seen once, and the ten largest hold 4% to 5.5%. Material: CD4+ T cells from blood. These receptors came from a female donor with HTLV-1-associated myelopathy (HAM/TSP). Each CDR3 is given with its conserved first and last residue. Fields, in order: V gene, clone size, D gene, J gene, CDR3 protein, CDR3 DNA. A D gene is named only where the DNA matches it firmly. Size is omitted from some rows. Given values are once, few, many or a class for expanded clones.

>TRBV7-9|many|TRBD1|TRBJ2-3
CASSPEGTADTQYF
TGTGCCAGCAGCCCAGAGGGGACAGCGGATACGCAGTATTTT
>TRBV20-1|many|TRBD2|TRBJ2-1
CSARSRTTSGSSYNEQFF
TGCAGTGCTAGAAGCAGAACGACTAGCGGGAGCTCCTACAATGAGCAGTTCTTC
>TRBV9|many|TRBD2|TRBJ2-1
CASSFAGEGEQFF
TGTGCCAGCAGTTTCGCCGGGGAGGGTGAGCAGTTCTTC
>TRBV10-3|many|TRBD1|TRBJ2-2
CAISDQPGQAGTGELFF
TGTGCCATCAGCGACCAACCGGGACAGGCGGGCACCGGGGAGCTGTTTTTT
>TRBV25-1|many|-|TRBJ1-4
CASRDRRREKLFF
TGTGCCAGCAGAGACCGGAGGCGAGAAAAACTGTTTTTT
>TRBV12-3/TRBV12-4|many|-|TRBJ1-5
CASSLNRQPQHF
TGTGCCAGCAGTTTAAATCGGCAGCCCCAGCATTTT
>TRBV10-3|many|-|TRBJ2-3
CAISWRDTQYF
TGTGCCATCAGTTGGAGAGATACGCAGTATTTT
>TRBV5-1|many|TRBD2|TRBJ2-1
CASSLDGGGDNEQFF
TGCGCCAGCAGCTTGGACGGGGGGGGAGACAATGAGCAGTTCTTC
>TRBV20-1|many|-|TRBJ2-5
CSASPPIKETQYF
TGCAGTGCTAGCCCCCCTATTAAAGAGACCCAGTACTTC
>TRBV5-1|many|TRBD1|TRBJ2-1
CASSSLGQGHNEQFF
TGCGCCAGCAGCTCCCTGGGACAGGGACACAATGAGCAGTTCTTC
>TRBV28|few|TRBD2|TRBJ2-2
CASSLGTSHGELFF
TGTGCCAGCAGTTTAGGGACTAGCCACGGGGAGCTGTTTTTT
>TRBV20-1|many|-|TRBJ1-2
CSARDLTDASNYGYTF
TGCAGTGCTAGAGACCTGACAGACGCGTCTAACTATGGCTACACCTTC
>TRBV7-9|many|-|TRBJ1-1
CASRSKSGTEAFF
TGTGCCAGCAGATCCAAGTCGGGCACTGAAGCTTTCTTT
>TRBV20-1|many|TRBD2|TRBJ2-1
CSPRLAGAPTYNEQFF
TGCAGTCCCCGACTAGCGGGGGCCCCCACCTACAATGAGCAGTTCTTC
>TRBV7-2|-|-|TRBJ2-1
CASSQDLLAHNEQFF
TGTGCCAGCAGCCAAGATTTACTAGCCCACAATGAGCAGTTCTTC
>TRBV20-1|many|-|TRBJ1-5
CSARRGSAANQPQHF
TGCAGTGCTAGGAGGGGGTCAGCGGCGAATCAGCCCCAGCATTTT
>TRBV20-1|many|-|TRBJ2-1
CSVGYGDNEQFF
TGCAGTGTGGGGTACGGCGACAATGAGCAGTTCTTC
>TRBV12-3/TRBV12-4|many|-|TRBJ2-2
CASRIAVSGELFF
TGTGCCAGCAGGATAGCGGTATCCGGGGAGCTGTTTTTT
>TRBV10-3|many|TRBD1|TRBJ2-7
CAISDDRGQYEQYF
TGTGCCATCAGCGATGACAGGGGGCAATACGAGCAGTACTTC
>TRBV5-4|few|-|TRBJ1-2
CASSRGTAANYGYTF
TGTGCCAGCAGCAGGGGTACCGCAGCTAACTATGGCTACACCTTC
>TRBV12-3/TRBV12-4|many|-|TRBJ1-6
CASSLGWTVRADNSPLHF
TGTGCCAGCAGTTTAGGGTGGACAGTCCGGGCGGATAATTCACCCCTCCACTTT
>TRBV7-9|many|-|TRBJ1-5
CASSFGGNQPQHF
TGTGCCAGCAGCTTCGGGGGTAATCAGCCCCAGCATTTT
>TRBV4-1|many|-|TRBJ2-7
CASSQGHRGSSYEQYF
TGCGCCAGCAGCCAAGGCCACCGGGGATCGTCCTACGAGCAGTACTTC
>TRBV7-2|many|-|TRBJ1-6
CASSLVNPASGNSPLHF
TGTGCCAGCAGCTTAGTTAACCCGGCCAGCGGCAATTCACCCCTCCACTTT
>TRBV5-5|medium-sized|-|TRBJ1-5
CASSPDRDQPQHF
TGTGCCAGCAGCCCCGACAGAGATCAGCCCCAGCATTTT
>TRBV3-1|medium-sized|-|TRBJ2-5
CASSRQETQYF
TGTGCCAGCAGCCGCCAAGAGACCCAGTACTTC
>TRBV29-1|many|-|TRBJ2-5
CSGASGGETQYF
TGCAGCGGTGCGTCGGGGGGCGAGACCCAGTACTTC
>TRBV6-6|many|-|TRBJ2-3
CASRTAGTDTQYF
TGTGCCAGCAGGACAGCGGGCACAGATACGCAGTATTTT
>TRBV29-1|many|-|TRBJ2-7
CSVERAPRSYEQYF
TGCAGCGTTGAGAGGGCGCCTCGCTCCTACGAGCAGTACTTC